This T cell receptor beta chain was sequenced during a study of identical twins. Findings of the study overall: Recombination models fit unrelated individuals' TCR alpha sharing but underestimated twins'.

Healthy Caucasians were all of the donors. A single count supports this clonotype. Antigen specificity is unknown. A template switching step contributed a universal primer site, while unique molecular identifiers were present in the cDNA. In TCRdb, the 5' RACE reads were re-called with MiXCR into one record per CDR3 protein. The sample has roughly 280,000 distinct CDR3 sequences, 8% to 9.5% seen once. Germline CDR1 and CDR2: DFQATT and SNEGSKA (reference sequence). The ends were cut back, 0 bases at V and 6 bases at J, with 18 bases in the middle. The CDR3 length is 15 residues. The sample was also linked to a second study, of yellow fever vaccine responses in identical twins.

The chain uses TRBV20-1 and TRBJ2-7; weak D call: TRBD2 (5 bases). Material for sequencing was CD8+ T cells sorted from blood. The source of this sequence is a woman aged 18-30 years in good health. CDR3 DNA sequence: TGCAGTGCTAGAGATCTTGGCGAGGATCGGGGCGAGCAGTACTTC. Translated: CSARDLGEDRGEQYF.